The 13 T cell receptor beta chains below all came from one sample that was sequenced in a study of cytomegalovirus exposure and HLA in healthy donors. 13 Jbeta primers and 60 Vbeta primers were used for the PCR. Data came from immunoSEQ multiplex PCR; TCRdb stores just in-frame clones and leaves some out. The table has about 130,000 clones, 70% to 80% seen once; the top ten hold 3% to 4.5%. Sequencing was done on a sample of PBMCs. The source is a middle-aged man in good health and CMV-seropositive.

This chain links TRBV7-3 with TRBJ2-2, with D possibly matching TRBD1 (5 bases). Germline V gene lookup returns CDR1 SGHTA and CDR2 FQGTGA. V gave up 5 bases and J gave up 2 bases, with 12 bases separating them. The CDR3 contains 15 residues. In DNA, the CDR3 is TGTGCCAGCAGCAAAGGGGCCAGAAACACCGGGGAGCTGTTTTTT. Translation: CASSKGARNTGELFF.

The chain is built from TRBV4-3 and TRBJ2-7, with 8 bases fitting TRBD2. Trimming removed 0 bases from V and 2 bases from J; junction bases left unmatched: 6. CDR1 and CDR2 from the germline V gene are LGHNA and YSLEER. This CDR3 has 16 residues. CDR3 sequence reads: CASSQDTSGIPYEQYF. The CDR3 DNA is TGCGCCAGCAGCCAAGATACTAGCGGTATCCCCTACGAGCAGTACTTC.

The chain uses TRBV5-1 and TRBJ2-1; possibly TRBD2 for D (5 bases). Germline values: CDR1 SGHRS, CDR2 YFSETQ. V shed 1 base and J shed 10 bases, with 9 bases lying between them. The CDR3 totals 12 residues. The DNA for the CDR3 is TGCGCCAGCAGCTTGCAGTTAGCGGAGCAGTTCTTC. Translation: CASSLQLAEQFF.

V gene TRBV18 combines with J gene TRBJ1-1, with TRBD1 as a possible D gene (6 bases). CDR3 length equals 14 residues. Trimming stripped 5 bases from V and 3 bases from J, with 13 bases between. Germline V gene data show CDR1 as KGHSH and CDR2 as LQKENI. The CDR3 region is CASSSGQRDTEAFF. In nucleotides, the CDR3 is TGTGCCAGCTCATCTGGACAGAGAGACACTGAAGCTTTCTTT.

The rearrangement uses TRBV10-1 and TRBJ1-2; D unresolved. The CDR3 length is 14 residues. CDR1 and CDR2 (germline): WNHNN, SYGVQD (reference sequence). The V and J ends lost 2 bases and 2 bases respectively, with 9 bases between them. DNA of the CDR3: TGCGCCAGCAGTGAGACGACTACAAACTATGGCTACACCTTC. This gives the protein CASSETTTNYGYTF.

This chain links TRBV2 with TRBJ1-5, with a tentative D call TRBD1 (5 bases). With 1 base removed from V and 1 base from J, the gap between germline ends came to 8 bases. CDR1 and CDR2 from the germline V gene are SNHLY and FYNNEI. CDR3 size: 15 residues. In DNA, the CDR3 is TGTGCCAGCAGTGAAGACAGGTTGAGCAATCAGCCCCAGCATTTT. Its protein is CASSEDRLSNQPQHF.

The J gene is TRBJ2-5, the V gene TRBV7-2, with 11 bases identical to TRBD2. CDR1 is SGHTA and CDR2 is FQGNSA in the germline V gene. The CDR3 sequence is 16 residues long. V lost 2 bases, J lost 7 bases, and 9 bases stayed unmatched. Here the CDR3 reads CASSLTSGSDQGTQYF. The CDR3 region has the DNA TGTGCCAGCAGCTTAACTAGCGGGAGTGACCAGGGGACCCAGTACTTC.

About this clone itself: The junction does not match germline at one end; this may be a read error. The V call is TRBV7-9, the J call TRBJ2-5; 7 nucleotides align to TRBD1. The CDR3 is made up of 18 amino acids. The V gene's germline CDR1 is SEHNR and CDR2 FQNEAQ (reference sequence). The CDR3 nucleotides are TGTTCCAGCAGCTTACCCCTAATACAGGGGAAAGAAAAAGAGACCCAGTACTTC. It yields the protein CSSSLPLIQGKEKETQYF. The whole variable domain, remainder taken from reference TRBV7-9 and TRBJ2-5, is DTGVSQNPRHKITKRGQNVTFRCDPISEHNRLYWYRQTLGQGPEFLTYFQNEAQLEKSRLLSDRFSAERPKGSFSTLEIQRTEQGDSAMYLCSSSLPLIQGKEKETQYFGPGTRLLVL.

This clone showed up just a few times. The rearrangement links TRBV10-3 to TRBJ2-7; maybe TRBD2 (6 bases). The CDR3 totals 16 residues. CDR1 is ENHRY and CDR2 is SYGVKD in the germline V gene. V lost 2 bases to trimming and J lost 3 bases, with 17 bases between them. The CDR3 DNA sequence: TGTGCCATCAGTGAGACCTTTAGCGGCGCACTCTACGAGCAGTACTTC. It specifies CAISETFSGALYEQYF.

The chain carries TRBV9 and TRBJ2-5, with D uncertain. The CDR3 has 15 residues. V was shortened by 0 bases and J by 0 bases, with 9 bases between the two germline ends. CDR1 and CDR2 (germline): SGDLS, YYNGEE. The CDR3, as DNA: TGTGCCAGCAGCGTAGCCCTCCGGGACCAAGAGACCCAGTACTTC. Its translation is CASSVALRDQETQYF.

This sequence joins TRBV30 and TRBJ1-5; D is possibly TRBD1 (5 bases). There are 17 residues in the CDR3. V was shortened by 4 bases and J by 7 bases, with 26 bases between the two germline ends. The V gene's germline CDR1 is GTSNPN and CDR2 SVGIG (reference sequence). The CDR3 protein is CAWTYPGGQGIRQPQHF. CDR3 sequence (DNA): TGTGCCTGGACCTACCCGGGGGGTCAGGGTATAAGGCAGCCCCAGCATTTT.

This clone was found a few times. The CDR3 bases are TGCGCCAGCAGCTTGGCCGGTCAGGGAGGAACTGGGGCCAACGTCCTGACTTTC. This encodes CASSLAGQGGTGANVLTF. The chain employs TRBV5-1 and TRBJ2-6; TRBD2 is a possible D gene (6 bases). Germline values: CDR1 SGHRS, CDR2 YFSETQ. V lost 0 bases and J lost 2, with 15 bases in between. This CDR3 has 18 amino acids.

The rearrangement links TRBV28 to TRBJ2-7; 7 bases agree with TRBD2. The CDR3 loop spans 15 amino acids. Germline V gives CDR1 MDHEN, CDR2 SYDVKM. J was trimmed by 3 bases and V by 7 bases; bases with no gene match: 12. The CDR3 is CASNELGLSGYEQYF. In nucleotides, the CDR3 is TGTGCCAGCAACGAGCTGGGACTAAGCGGCTACGAGCAGTACTTC.